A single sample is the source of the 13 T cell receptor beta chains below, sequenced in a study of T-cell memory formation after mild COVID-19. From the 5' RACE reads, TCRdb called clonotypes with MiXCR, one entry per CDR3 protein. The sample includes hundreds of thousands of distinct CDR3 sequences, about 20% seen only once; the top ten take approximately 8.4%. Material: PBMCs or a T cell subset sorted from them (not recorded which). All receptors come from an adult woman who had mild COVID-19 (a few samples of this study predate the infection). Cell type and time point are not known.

CDR3 loop: CASSLGPGGLAGEGLTDTQYF. The CDR3, as DNA: TGTGCCAGCAGCCTCGGCCCTGGAGGACTAGCGGGAGAAGGATTGACAGATACGCAGTATTTT. The gene calls are TRBV12-3 or TRBV12-4 and TRBJ2-3, with TRBD2 matching over 13 bases. This CDR3 has 21 residues. The V and J ends lost 6 bases and 3 bases, in that order; junction bases with no gene match: 21.

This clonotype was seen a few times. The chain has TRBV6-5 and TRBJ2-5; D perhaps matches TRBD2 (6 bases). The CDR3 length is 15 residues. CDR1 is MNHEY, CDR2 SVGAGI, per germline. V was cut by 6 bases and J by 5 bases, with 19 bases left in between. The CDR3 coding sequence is TGTGCCAGCAGAACTAGACTAAGGGAGGAGGAGACCCAGTACTTC. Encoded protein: CASRTRLREEETQYF.

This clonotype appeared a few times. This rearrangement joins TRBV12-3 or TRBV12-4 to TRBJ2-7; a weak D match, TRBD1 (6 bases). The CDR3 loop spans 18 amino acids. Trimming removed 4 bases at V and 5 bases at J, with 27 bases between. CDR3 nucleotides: TGTGCCAGCAGTTCCTACCTCCGGACCCGGGACAACGAGGACGAGCAGTACTTC. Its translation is CASSSYLRTRDNEDEQYF.

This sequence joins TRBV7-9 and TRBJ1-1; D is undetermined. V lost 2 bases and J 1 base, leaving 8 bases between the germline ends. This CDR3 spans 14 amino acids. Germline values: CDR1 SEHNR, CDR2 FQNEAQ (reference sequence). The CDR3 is CASSLITSNTEAFF. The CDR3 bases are TGTGCCAGCAGCTTAATCACCTCGAACACTGAAGCTTTCTTT.

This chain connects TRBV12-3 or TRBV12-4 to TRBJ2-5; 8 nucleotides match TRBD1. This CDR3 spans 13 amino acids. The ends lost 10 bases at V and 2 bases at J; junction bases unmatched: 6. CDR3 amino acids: CATRQGAQETQYF. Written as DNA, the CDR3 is TGTGCCACGAGGCAGGGGGCTCAAGAGACCCAGTACTTC.

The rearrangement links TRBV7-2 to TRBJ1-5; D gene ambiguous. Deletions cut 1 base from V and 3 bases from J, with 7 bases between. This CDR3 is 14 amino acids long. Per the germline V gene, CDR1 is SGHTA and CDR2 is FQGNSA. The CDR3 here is CASSLVVLNQPQHF. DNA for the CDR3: TGTGCCAGCAGCTTAGTAGTCCTCAATCAGCCCCAGCATTTT. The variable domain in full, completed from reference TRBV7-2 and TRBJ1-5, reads GAGVSQSPSNKVTEKGKDVELRCDPISGHTALYWYRQSLGQGLEFLIYFQGNSAPDKSGLPSDRFSAERTGGSVSTLTIQRTQQEDSAVYLCASSLVVLNQPQHFGDGTRLSIL.

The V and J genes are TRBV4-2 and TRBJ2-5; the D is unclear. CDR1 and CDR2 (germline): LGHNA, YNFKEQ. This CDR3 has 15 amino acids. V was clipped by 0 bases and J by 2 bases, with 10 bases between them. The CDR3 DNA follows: TGTGCCAGCAGCCAAGAGGCTAAGGATCAAGAGACCCAGTACTTC. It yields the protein CASSQEAKDQETQYF.

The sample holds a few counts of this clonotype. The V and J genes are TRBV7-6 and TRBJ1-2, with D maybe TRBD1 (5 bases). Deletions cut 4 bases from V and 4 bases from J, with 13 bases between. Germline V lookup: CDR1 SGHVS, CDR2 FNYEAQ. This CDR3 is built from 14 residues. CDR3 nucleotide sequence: TGTGCCAGCAGCTCAGACGGGGGGAGCTATGGCTACACCTTC. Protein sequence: CASSSDGGSYGYTF.

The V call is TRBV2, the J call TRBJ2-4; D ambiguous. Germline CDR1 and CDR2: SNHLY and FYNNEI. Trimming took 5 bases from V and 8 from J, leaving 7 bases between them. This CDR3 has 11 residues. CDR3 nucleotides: TGTGCCAGCAGTTACAGTGACATTCAGTACTTC. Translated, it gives CASSYSDIQYF.

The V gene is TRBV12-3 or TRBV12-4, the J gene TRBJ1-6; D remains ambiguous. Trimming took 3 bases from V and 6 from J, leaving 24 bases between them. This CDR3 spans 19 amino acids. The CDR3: CASSFNYIIGAASNSPLHF. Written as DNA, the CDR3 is TGTGCCAGCAGTTTTAATTACATTATAGGTGCTGCCTCTAATTCACCCCTCCACTTT.

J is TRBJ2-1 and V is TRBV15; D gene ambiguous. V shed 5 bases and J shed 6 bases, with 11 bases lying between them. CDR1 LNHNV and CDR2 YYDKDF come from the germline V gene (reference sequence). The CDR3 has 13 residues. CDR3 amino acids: CATSHSNFNEQFF. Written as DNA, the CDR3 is TGTGCCACCAGCCATAGTAACTTCAATGAGCAGTTCTTC.

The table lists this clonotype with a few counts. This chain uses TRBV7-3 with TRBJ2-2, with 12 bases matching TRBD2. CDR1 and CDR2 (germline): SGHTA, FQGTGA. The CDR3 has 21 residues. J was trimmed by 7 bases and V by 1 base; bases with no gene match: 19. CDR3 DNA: TGTGCCAGCAGCTTAATTTATCAACTAGCGGGGGGCCCGAGAATTGGCGGGGAGCTGTTTTTT. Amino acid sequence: CASSLIYQLAGGPRIGGELFF.

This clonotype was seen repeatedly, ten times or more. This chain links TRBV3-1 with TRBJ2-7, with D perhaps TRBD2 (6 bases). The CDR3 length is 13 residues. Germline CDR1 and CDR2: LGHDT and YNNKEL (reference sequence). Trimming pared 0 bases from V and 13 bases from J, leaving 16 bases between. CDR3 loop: CASSQEGGGATYF. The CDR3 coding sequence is TGTGCCAGCAGCCAAGAGGGGGGAGGCGCTACCTACTTC.